These 10 T cell receptor beta chains originate from one sample sequenced in a study of CD8 T cells in ankylosing spondylitis. TCRdb re-analysed the 5' RACE reads in MiXCR, keeping a single row per CDR3 protein. This sample has 250,000 or so distinct CDR3 sequences, with roughly a tenth found just once. The sample taken for sequencing was blood, either unsorted or a sorted T cell fraction (not recorded which). The receptor set was obtained from a male donor with ankylosing spondylitis or in good health (not recorded which).

This clonotype was observed many times. This sequence joins TRBV7-9 and TRBJ1-1; no clear D gene. Trimming left V 1 base short and J 0 bases short, with 15 bases between. The CDR3 contains 17 residues. Germline CDR1 is SEHNR and CDR2 is FQNEAQ (reference sequence). The CDR3 DNA is TGTGCCAGCAGCTTAGGGTTTTCGCGTCCGATGAACACTGAAGCTTTCTTT. This codes for CASSLGFSRPMNTEAFF.

This clonotype has ten or more counts. The chain joins TRBV4-1 to TRBJ1-4; weak D call: TRBD1 (5 bases). CDR1 is MGHRA, CDR2 YSYEKL, per germline. There are 17 residues in the CDR3. Trimming removed 0 bases at V and 10 bases at J, with 21 bases between. DNA of the CDR3: TGCGCCAGCAGCCAAGAACGGGGGATCCAGGGTGAGGGAAAACTGTTTTTT. It codes for CASSQERGIQGEGKLFF.

The V gene is TRBV28, the J gene TRBJ2-2, with 10 nucleotides matching TRBD2. The junction had 4 bases not matched to a gene; V was cut back by 5 bases and J by 1 base. CDR1 MDHEN and CDR2 SYDVKM come from the germline V gene. This CDR3 comprises 16 residues. This CDR3 is CASSPPSGRNTGELFF. Here the CDR3 DNA reads TGTGCCAGCAGTCCCCCTAGCGGGAGGAACACCGGGGAGCTGTTTTTT.

V usage is TRBV11-1 and J usage is TRBJ2-1; D is possibly TRBD2 (5 bases). V gave up 6 bases and J gave up 4 bases, with 13 bases separating them. The germline V gene encodes CDR1 SGHAT and CDR2 FQDESV (reference sequence). The CDR3 totals 14 residues. This CDR3 reads CASSRGPQYNEQFF. CDR3 DNA sequence: TGTGCCAGCAGTCGCGGGCCCCAATACAATGAGCAGTTCTTC. The whole variable domain, filled in from reference TRBV11-1 and TRBJ2-1, reads EAEVAQSPRYKITEKSQAVAFWCDPISGHATLYWYRQILGQGPELLVQFQDESVVDDSQLPKDRFSAERLKGVDSTLKIQPAELGDSAMYLCASSRGPQYNEQFFGPGTRLTVL.

The chain is built from TRBV6-1 and TRBJ1-1; TRBD1 might be the D (6 bases). This CDR3 has 14 residues. With 6 bases removed from V and 3 bases from J, the gap between germline ends came to 14 bases. Germline CDR1 is MNHNS and CDR2 is SASEGT. In DNA, the CDR3 is TGTGCCAGCAGGTTGGGGGCGAAGGACACTGAAGCTTTCTTT. Its protein product is CASRLGAKDTEAFF.

This clonotype occurred many times. The chain recombines TRBV5-1 with TRBJ2-5; unclear D gene. CDR1 is SGHRS and CDR2 is YFSETQ in the germline V gene. V dropped 2 bases and J dropped 2 bases, with 13 bases sitting between them. This CDR3 comprises 15 residues. CDR3 protein: CASSFQSGPQETQYF. In nucleotides, the CDR3 is TGCGCCAGCAGCTTCCAGAGTGGACCTCAAGAGACCCAGTACTTC.

A few counts support this clonotype. This chain uses TRBV7-8 with TRBJ1-2, with TRBD1 matching 11 bases. The CDR3 loop spans 15 amino acids. Germline loops: CDR1 SGHVS, CDR2 FQNEAQ. J lost 6 bases, V lost 3 bases, and 6 bases had no gene match. The DNA of the CDR3 is TGTGCCAGCAGCTTTGTGCCGGGACAGGGGGATGGCTACACCTTC. It yields the protein CASSFVPGQGDGYTF.

This clonotype appeared a few times. The V and J genes are TRBV27 and TRBJ2-3; D is unclear. Trimming took off 6 bases at V and 1 base at J, with 8 bases between the two ends. Germline CDR1 MNHEY, CDR2 SMNVEV (reference sequence). This CDR3 comprises 13 residues. The CDR3 nucleotides read TGTGCCAGCAGAAAACTGGGCACAGATACGCAGTATTTT. Amino acid sequence: CASRKLGTDTQYF.

This clonotype was seen ten or more times. The chain recombines TRBV20-1 with TRBJ1-1; D is uncertain. The germline gives CDR1 DFQATT, CDR2 SNEGSKA (reference sequence). The V end lost 3 bases, the J end lost 6 bases, and 20 bases lay between the germline ends. The CDR3 sequence is 15 residues long. For the CDR3, the DNA is TGCAGTGCTAGGCCCTTTCTGTGGAGTATCGCTGAAGCTTTCTTT. Amino acid sequence: CSARPFLWSIAEAFF.

There are a few counts of this clonotype. The V call is TRBV28, the J call TRBJ1-3; D remains ambiguous. CDR1 and CDR2 from the germline V gene are MDHEN and SYDVKM. CDR3 length equals 14 residues. Trimming removed 6 bases at V and 0 bases at J, with 9 bases between. The CDR3: CASSSISSGNTIYF. The CDR3 DNA sequence: TGTGCCAGCAGCTCAATCAGCTCTGGAAACACCATATATTTT.